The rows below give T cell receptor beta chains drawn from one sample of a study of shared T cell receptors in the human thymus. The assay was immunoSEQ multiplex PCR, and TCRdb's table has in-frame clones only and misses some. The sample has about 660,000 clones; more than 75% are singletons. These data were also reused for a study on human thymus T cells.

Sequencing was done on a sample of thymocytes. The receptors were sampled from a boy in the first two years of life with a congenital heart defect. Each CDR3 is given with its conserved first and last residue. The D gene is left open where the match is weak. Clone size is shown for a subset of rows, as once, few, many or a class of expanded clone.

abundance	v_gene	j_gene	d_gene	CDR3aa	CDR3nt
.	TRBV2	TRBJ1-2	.	CASSESGHGYGYTF	TGTGCCAGCAGTGAATCCGGACACGGATATGGCTACACCTTC
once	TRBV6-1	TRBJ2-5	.	CASSDQGTTYQETQYF	TGTGCCAGCAGTGACCAGGGGACTACGTACCAAGAGACCCAGTACTTC
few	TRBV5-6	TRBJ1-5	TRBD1	CASSFRAGGNQPQHF	TGTGCCAGCAGCTTTCGAGCAGGGGGGAATCAGCCCCAGCATTTT
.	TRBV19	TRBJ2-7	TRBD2	CASRGLAGNEQYF	TGTGCCAGTAGGGGACTAGCGGGAAACGAGCAGTACTTC
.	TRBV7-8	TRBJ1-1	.	CASSLTLQAEHTEAFF	TGTGCCAGCAGCTTAACCCTACAGGCGGAACACACTGAAGCTTTCTTT
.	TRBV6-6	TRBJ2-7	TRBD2	CASSYRSSGRVYEQYF	TGTGCCAGCAGTTATAGATCAAGCGGGAGGGTATACGAGCAGTACTTC
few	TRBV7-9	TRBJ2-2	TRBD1	CASSNTGGANTGELFF	TGTGCCAGCAGCAACACAGGGGGCGCGAACACCGGGGAGCTGTTTTTT
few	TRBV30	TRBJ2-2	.	CAWSVLAQATTGELFF	TGTGCCTGGAGTGTACTGGCGCAGGCTACCACCGGGGAGCTGTTTTTT
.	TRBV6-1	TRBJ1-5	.	CASSEGSRVGVFGNQPQHF	TGTGCCAGCAGTGAAGGCAGCAGGGTTGGAGTATTTGGCAATCAGCCCCAGCATTTT
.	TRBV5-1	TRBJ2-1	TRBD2	CASRGLNSGAQFF	TGCGCCAGCAGGGGCCTCAATAGCGGGGCGCAGTTCTTC
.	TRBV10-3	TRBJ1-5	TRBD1	CAISERTPDRGSQPQHF	TGTGCCATCAGTGAACGCACACCGGACAGGGGCAGTCAGCCCCAGCATTTT
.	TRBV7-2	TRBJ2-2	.	CASSSPLFSWNTGELFF	TGTGCCAGCAGCTCCCCCCTTTTTAGCTGGAACACCGGGGAGCTGTTTTTT
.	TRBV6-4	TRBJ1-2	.	CATWSGFGYTF	TGTGCCACCTGGAGTGGGTTTGGCTACACCTTC
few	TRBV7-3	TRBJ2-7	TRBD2	CASSPMRRTSGAGEQYF	TGTGCCAGCAGCCCCATGCGTAGGACTAGCGGGGCCGGGGAGCAGTACTTC
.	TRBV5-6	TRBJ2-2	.	CASSLVAIGGNTGELFF	TGTGCCAGCAGCTTGGTGGCGATCGGGGGGAACACCGGGGAGCTGTTTTTT
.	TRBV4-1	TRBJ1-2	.	CASSQAGLSYGYTF	TGCGCCAGCAGCCAAGCCGGACTTAGTTATGGCTACACCTTC
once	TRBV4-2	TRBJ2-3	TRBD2	CASSQEPQTLAGVNNTQYF	TGTGCCAGCAGCCAAGAACCCCAAACCTTAGCGGGAGTTAATAATACGCAGTATTTT